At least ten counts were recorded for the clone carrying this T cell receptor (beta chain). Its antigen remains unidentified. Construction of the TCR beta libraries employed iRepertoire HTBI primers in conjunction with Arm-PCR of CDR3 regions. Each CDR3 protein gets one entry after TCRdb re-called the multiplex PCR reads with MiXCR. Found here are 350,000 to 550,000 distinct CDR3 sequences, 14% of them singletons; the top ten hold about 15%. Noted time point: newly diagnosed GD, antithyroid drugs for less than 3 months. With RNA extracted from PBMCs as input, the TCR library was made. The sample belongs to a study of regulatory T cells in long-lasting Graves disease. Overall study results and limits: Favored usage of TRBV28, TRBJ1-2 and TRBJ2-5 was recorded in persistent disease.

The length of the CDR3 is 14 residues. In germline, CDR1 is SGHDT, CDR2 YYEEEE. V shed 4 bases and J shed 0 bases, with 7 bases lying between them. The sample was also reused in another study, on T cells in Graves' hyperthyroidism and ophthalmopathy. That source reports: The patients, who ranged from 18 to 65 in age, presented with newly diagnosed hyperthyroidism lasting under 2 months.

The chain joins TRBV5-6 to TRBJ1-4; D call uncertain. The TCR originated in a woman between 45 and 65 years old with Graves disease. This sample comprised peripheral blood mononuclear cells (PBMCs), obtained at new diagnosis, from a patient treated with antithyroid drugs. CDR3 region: CASSVSSTNEKLFF. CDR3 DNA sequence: TGTGCCAGCAGCGTCTCCTCAACTAATGAAAAACTGTTTTTT.